Each of the 30 T cell receptor beta chains below was sequenced from the same sample in a study of shared clonotypes between healthy human individuals. Sequencing was performed with immunoSEQ multiplex PCR; in TCRdb, only in-frame clones are kept and a portion is missing. The sample includes under 2,500,000 clones, around 95% of them seen just once. Source material: naive CD4+ T cells sorted from blood. Subset in this sample: CD45RA+ positively selected. The receptors come from a man younger than 30 in good health.

The chain links TRBV5-1 to TRBJ2-3; 9 positions match TRBD1. After removal of 5 bases from V and 11 bases from J, the junction contained 3 bases not matched to a gene. Germline V CDR1 and CDR2: SGHRS, YFSETQ. The CDR3 consists of 11 residues. The CDR3, as DNA: TGCGCCAGCAGAGGACAGGGGAAGCAGTATTTT. Translation gives CASRGQGKQYF. Looking up the rest from reference TRBV5-1 and TRBJ2-3 gives the full variable domain: KAGVTQTPRYLIKTRGQQVTLSCSPISGHRSVSWYQQTPGQGLQFLFEYFSETQRNKGNFPGRFSGRQFSNSRSEMNVSTLELGDSALYLCASRGQGKQYFGPGTRLTVL.

The chain recombines TRBV30 with TRBJ2-3, with 14 bases that match TRBD2. The germline gives CDR1 GTSNPN, CDR2 SVGIG (reference sequence). The CDR3 length is 17 residues. Germline trimming cut 5 bases from V and 5 bases from J; bases unmatched to any gene: 12. The CDR3 sequence: CAWDPTRTSGGQDTQYF. The CDR3, as DNA: TGTGCCTGGGACCCCACCCGGACTAGCGGGGGGCAAGATACGCAGTATTTT.

The CDR3 reads CASRTSGATGELFF. The CDR3 DNA reads as TGTGCCAGCCGGACTAGCGGGGCTACCGGGGAGCTGTTTTTT. The chain carries TRBV6-5 and TRBJ2-2; 12 bases agree with TRBD2. The CDR3 runs 14 residues. Germline trimming cut 8 bases from V and 5 bases from J; bases unmatched to any gene: 3. Germline V gene lookup returns CDR1 MNHEY and CDR2 SVGAGI.

The J gene is TRBJ1-5, the V gene TRBV30, with 9 positions matching TRBD1. Germline V gene sequence: CDR1 GTSNPN, CDR2 SVGIG (reference sequence). The CDR3 length is 15 residues. Losses at the gene ends were 1 base for V and 6 bases for J; bases not matched to a gene: 7. CDR3 protein: CAWSGGQGSSQPQHF. The CDR3 region has the DNA TGTGCCTGGAGTGGAGGACAGGGGAGTAGTCAGCCCCAGCATTTT. Supplemented by reference TRBV30 and TRBJ1-5, the full variable domain reads SQTIHQWPATLVQPVGSPLSLECTVEGTSNPNLYWYRQAAGRGLQLLFYSVGIGQISSEVPQNLSASRPQDRQFILSSKKLLLSDSGFYLCAWSGGQGSSQPQHFGDGTRLSIL.

The V call is TRBV10-3, the J call TRBJ2-3, with D possibly being TRBD1 (6 bases). Germline V gene sequence: CDR1 ENHRY, CDR2 SYGVKD. The CDR3 covers 14 residues. With 6 bases removed from V and 2 bases from J, the gap between germline ends came to 12 bases. This CDR3 reads CAISGDRSTDTQYF. CDR3 bases: TGTGCCATCAGCGGAGACAGGTCCACAGATACGCAGTATTTT.

The V call is TRBV27, the J call TRBJ2-1; tentatively, D is TRBD2 (6 bases). This CDR3 contains 16 residues. Per germline, CDR1 MNHEY and CDR2 SMNVEV (reference sequence). V lost 6 bases and J lost 4, with 19 bases in between. The CDR3 is CASSTTRREPYNEQFF. Here the CDR3 DNA reads TGTGCCAGCAGCACAACCCGTCGGGAGCCTTACAATGAGCAGTTCTTC.

Concerning this clone: This same CDR3 is encoded by further DNA sequences in the sample. This sequence joins TRBV10-1 and TRBJ2-3, with 14 bases lining up with TRBD2. The CDR3 sequence is 16 residues long. The V gene's germline CDR1 is WNHNN and CDR2 SYGVQD (reference sequence). Trimming cost V 5 bases and J 4 bases; bases outside gene matches: 5. The CDR3: CASSSGTSGSPDTQYF. The CDR3 DNA reads as TGCGCCAGCAGTAGCGGGACTAGCGGGAGTCCAGATACGCAGTATTTT.

The chain combines TRBV14 with TRBJ2-1; the D gene is possibly TRBD2 (6 bases). Germline V lookup: CDR1 SGHDN, CDR2 FVKESK. The CDR3 covers 15 residues. The ends were cut back, 1 base at V and 9 bases at J, with 16 bases in the middle. CDR3 nucleotides: TGTGCCAGCAGCCAAGCGGCGGGGTATGCACCTGAGCAGTTCTTC. Amino acids: CASSQAAGYAPEQFF.

The chain has TRBV28 and TRBJ2-7; D perhaps matches TRBD2 (5 bases). Germline CDR1 MDHEN, CDR2 SYDVKM. The CDR3 has 13 amino acids. V was trimmed by 6 bases and J by 3 bases, leaving 12 bases between them. Here the CDR3 reads CASSSGSYYEQYF. Here the CDR3 DNA reads TGTGCCAGCAGCTCGGGGTCTTACTACGAGCAGTACTTC.

The chain joins TRBV28 to TRBJ1-6, with D maybe TRBD1 (6 bases). Deletions cut 8 bases from V and 7 bases from J, with 12 bases between. Per germline, CDR1 MDHEN and CDR2 SYDVKM. The CDR3 length is 13 residues. Here the CDR3 DNA reads TGTGCCAGCCGGGACAATAACAATTCACCCCTCCACTTT. This gives the protein CASRDNNNSPLHF.

This sequence joins TRBV15 and TRBJ1-1; D gene unclear. The V and J ends lost 0 bases and 3 bases respectively, with 5 bases between them. The germline CDR1 and CDR2 sequences are LNHNV and YYDKDF (reference sequence). This CDR3 is built from 13 residues. In DNA form, the CDR3 reads TGTGCCACCAGCAGAGATGGGGACACTGAAGCTTTCTTT. Protein product: CATSRDGDTEAFF. Variable domain in full (rest from reference TRBV15 and TRBJ1-1): DAMVIQNPRYQVTQFGKPVTLSCSQTLNHNVMYWYQQKSSQAPKLLFHYYDKDFNNEADTPDNFQSRRPNTSFCFLDIRSPGLGDTAMYLCATSRDGDTEAFFGQGTRLTVV.

This clone was detected once. This chain connects TRBV9 to TRBJ1-6, with 7 bases identical to TRBD1. The CDR3 totals 16 residues. Germline CDR1 and CDR2: SGDLS and YYNGEE. With V trimmed by 6 bases and J by 8 bases, 14 bases remained unmatched. The CDR3 loop reads CASNQGGRSRDSPLHF. The CDR3 DNA reads TGTGCCAGCAACCAGGGGGGGCGAAGCCGTGATTCACCCCTCCACTTT.

This clone was counted once. At the DNA level, this CDR3 is encoded by other sequences in the same sample as well. The chain combines TRBV6-1 with TRBJ2-3; D unresolved. CDR1 is MNHNS, CDR2 SASEGT, per germline. V lost 5 bases, J lost 0 bases, and 9 bases lay in between. The CDR3 contains 14 residues. CDR3: CASSRTVSTDTQYF. The CDR3 bases are TGTGCCAGCAGTAGGACGGTTAGCACAGATACGCAGTATTTT.

The gene calls are TRBV10-3 and TRBJ2-1; 7 bases align to TRBD2. Germline loops: CDR1 ENHRY, CDR2 SYGVKD. Trimming removed 3 bases from V and 6 bases from J; junction bases left unmatched: 5. The CDR3 contains 14 residues. The CDR3 spells CAISDLRESNEQFF. The CDR3 DNA sequence: TGTGCCATCAGTGACTTGCGGGAGAGCAATGAGCAGTTCTTC.

The chain has TRBV6-1 and TRBJ2-5, with D hard to call. Germline CDR1 is MNHNS and CDR2 is SASEGT. V lost 2 bases and J 4 bases, leaving 8 bases between the germline ends. There are 13 residues in the CDR3. The CDR3 region has the DNA TGTGCCAGCAGTGAACAAACGGGAGAGACCCAGTACTTC. Encoded protein: CASSEQTGETQYF.

The genes are TRBV14 and TRBJ2-1; either TRBD1 or TRBD2 may supply D (6 bases each). Trimming took 4 bases from V and 2 from J, leaving 18 bases between them. Germline CDR1 SGHDN, CDR2 FVKESK. The CDR3 has 17 residues. CDR3 residues: CASSLLTGGGTYNEQFF. CDR3 in DNA: TGTGCCAGCAGCCTTTTAACTGGGGGCGGGACCTACAATGAGCAGTTCTTC.

As to this clone: This specimen includes other DNA sequences encoding the same CDR3. CDR3 protein: CASRPRATNEKLFF. The DNA for the CDR3 is TGTGCCAGCAGGCCCAGGGCGACTAATGAAAAACTGTTTTTT. The chain uses TRBV6-5 and TRBJ1-4; D is possibly TRBD1 (5 bases). The V end was cut by 6 bases, the J end by 2 bases, with 10 bases between. CDR1 MNHEY and CDR2 SVGAGI come from the germline V gene. The CDR3 extends over 14 amino acids.

The chain is built from TRBV7-2 and TRBJ1-6; a weak D match, TRBD1 (5 bases). V was clipped by 4 bases and J by 4 bases, with 8 bases between them. Per germline, CDR1 SGHTA and CDR2 FQGNSA. CDR3 length: 14 amino acids. DNA of the CDR3: TGTGCCAGCAGCTCCGGGGCATATAATTCACCCCTCCACTTT. Amino acid sequence: CASSSGAYNSPLHF.

The V gene is TRBV10-3, the J gene TRBJ1-2; D is undetermined. Germline V gene sequence: CDR1 ENHRY, CDR2 SYGVKD. The CDR3 has 13 residues. V gave up 2 bases and J gave up 3 bases, with 7 bases separating them. The CDR3 protein is CAISEMEDYGYTF. CDR3 nucleotides: TGTGCCATCAGTGAGATGGAAGACTATGGCTACACCTTC.

To note about this clone: The sample contains more than one DNA sequence encoding this CDR3. The chain is built from TRBV5-1 and TRBJ2-7; 7 bases match TRBD1. The ends lost 0 bases at V and 5 bases at J; junction bases unmatched: 5. Germline values: CDR1 SGHRS, CDR2 YFSETQ. CDR3 length: 14 amino acids. The CDR3 loop reads CASSLEGAVHEQYF. CDR3 coding DNA: TGCGCCAGCAGCTTGGAGGGGGCGGTCCACGAGCAGTACTTC.

The count of this clone is one. This sequence joins TRBV5-1 and TRBJ1-1; perhaps TRBD1 as D (6 bases). V lost 4 bases and J lost 2, with 12 bases in between. CDR1 and CDR2 from the germline V gene are SGHRS and YFSETQ. The CDR3 runs 14 residues. The CDR3 here is CASSPVRGNTEAFF. The CDR3 nucleotides are TGCGCCAGCAGCCCCGTCAGGGGTAACACTGAAGCTTTCTTT.

The genes are TRBV15 and TRBJ2-1; 7 bases line up with TRBD1. Germline CDR1 LNHNV, CDR2 YYDKDF (reference sequence). The V gene end was trimmed by 3 bases and the J gene end by 6 bases; junction bases not matched to a gene: 11. The CDR3 runs 16 residues. This chain's CDR3 is CATSSRWTGGSNEQFF. The CDR3 bases are TGTGCCACCAGCAGCCGTTGGACAGGCGGATCCAATGAGCAGTTCTTC.

The rearrangement links TRBV2 to TRBJ1-2; TRBD1 might be the D (6 bases). The CDR3 contains 12 residues. The germline V gene encodes CDR1 SNHLY and CDR2 FYNNEI. Trimming took 6 bases from V and 6 from J, leaving 11 bases between them. The CDR3 DNA sequence: TGTGCCAGCAGACAGGGAGGGCATGGCTACACCTTC. Encoded protein: CASRQGGHGYTF.

The chain joins TRBV7-3 to TRBJ2-3; tentatively, D is TRBD1 or TRBD2 (5 bases each). V dropped 1 base and J dropped 2 bases, with 10 bases sitting between them. Germline-derived CDR1 and CDR2 are SGHTA and FQGTGA. The CDR3 loop spans 15 amino acids. The CDR3 nucleotides read TGTGCCAGCAGCTTAATGGGACCCAACACAGATACGCAGTATTTT. The encoded protein is CASSLMGPNTDTQYF. Drawing the rest from reference TRBV7-3 and TRBJ2-3, the complete variable domain is GAGVSQTPSNKVTEKGKYVELRCDPISGHTALYWYRQSLGQGPEFLIYFQGTGAADDSGLPNDRFFAVRPEGSVSTLKIQRTERGDSAVYLCASSLMGPNTDTQYFGPGTRLTVL.

The CDR3 region has the DNA TGTGCCAGCAGCAAACTAGCGGGAGAAAGGTACGAGCAGTACTTC. It translates to CASSKLAGERYEQYF. The gene calls are TRBV13 and TRBJ2-7, with TRBD2 matching 11 bases. Germline assignment: CDR1 PRHDT and CDR2 FYEKMQ (reference sequence). V dropped 5 bases and J dropped 4; count of bases not matched to a gene: 7. The CDR3 has 15 residues.

The chain uses TRBV4-3 and TRBJ2-7; D ambiguous. V lost 2 bases and J 0 bases, leaving 8 bases between the germline ends. Germline V gives CDR1 LGHNA, CDR2 YSLEER. The CDR3 has 14 residues. The CDR3: CASSQSGASYEQYF. CDR3 DNA: TGCGCCAGCAGCCAATCAGGTGCCTCCTACGAGCAGTACTTC.

V and J are TRBV19 and TRBJ2-2; 10 bases line up with TRBD1. The trim removed 7 bases at V and 5 bases at J, leaving 4 bases unmatched. The germline CDR1 and CDR2 sequences are LNHDA and SQIVND (reference sequence). CDR3 length: 14 residues. CDR3 in DNA: TGTGCCAGTACCGGGACAGGGGAAACCGGGGAGCTGTTTTTT. Translating gives CASTGTGETGELFF.

The chain uses TRBV5-5 and TRBJ1-6; tentatively, D is TRBD1 (5 bases). Trimming took 5 bases from V and 7 from J, leaving 10 bases between them. CDR1 is SGHKS, CDR2 YYEKEE, per germline (reference sequence). This CDR3 is built from 13 residues. The CDR3 region is CASRAQGNSPLHF. The CDR3 coding sequence is TGTGCCAGCAGGGCTCAGGGAAATTCACCCCTCCACTTT.

This chain links TRBV7-2 with TRBJ2-3; no clear D gene. This CDR3 spans 17 amino acids. V dropped 4 bases and J dropped 4 bases, with 21 bases sitting between them. Germline CDR1 is SGHTA and CDR2 is FQGNSA. This CDR3 reads CASSYTTQRSVADTQYF. The DNA of the CDR3 is TGTGCCAGCAGCTACACGACGCAGAGGTCAGTGGCAGATACGCAGTATTTT.

This chain uses TRBV30 with TRBJ2-7; D is ambiguous. CDR1 and CDR2 from the germline V gene are GTSNPN and SVGIG (reference sequence). Trimming cost V 0 bases and J 3 bases, with 12 bases left between them. This CDR3 is 14 amino acids long. This CDR3 reads CAWSVRALVYEQYF. The CDR3 region has the DNA TGTGCCTGGAGTGTACGTGCCCTTGTCTACGAGCAGTACTTC.